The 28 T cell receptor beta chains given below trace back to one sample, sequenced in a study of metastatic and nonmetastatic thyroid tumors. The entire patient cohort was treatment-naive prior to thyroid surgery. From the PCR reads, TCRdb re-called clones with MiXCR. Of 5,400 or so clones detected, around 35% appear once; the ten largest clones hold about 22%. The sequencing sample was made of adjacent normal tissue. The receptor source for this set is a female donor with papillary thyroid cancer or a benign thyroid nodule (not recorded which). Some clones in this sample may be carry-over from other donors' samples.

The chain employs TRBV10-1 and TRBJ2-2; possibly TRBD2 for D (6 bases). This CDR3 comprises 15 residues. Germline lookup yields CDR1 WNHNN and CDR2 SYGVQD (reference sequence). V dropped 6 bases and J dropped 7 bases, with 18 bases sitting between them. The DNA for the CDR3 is TGCGCCAGCAGCCTGGCGGGACCACGAGGCGGGGAGCTGTTTTTT. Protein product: CASSLAGPRGGELFF.

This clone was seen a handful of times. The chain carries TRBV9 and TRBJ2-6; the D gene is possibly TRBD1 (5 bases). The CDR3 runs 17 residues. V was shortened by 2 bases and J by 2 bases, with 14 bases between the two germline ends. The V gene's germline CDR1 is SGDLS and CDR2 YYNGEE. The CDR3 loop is CASSVIPGAAGANVLTF. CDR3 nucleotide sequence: TGTGCCAGCAGCGTTATTCCTGGGGCCGCTGGGGCCAACGTCCTGACTTTC. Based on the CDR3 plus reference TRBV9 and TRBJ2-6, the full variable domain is DSGVTQTPKHLITATGQRVTLRCSPRSGDLSVYWYQQSLDQGLQFLIQYYNGEERAKGNILERFSAQQFPDLHSELNLSSLELGDSALYFCASSVIPGAAGANVLTFGAGSRLTVL.

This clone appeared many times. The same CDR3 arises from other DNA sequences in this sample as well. In nucleotides, the CDR3 is TGTGCCAGCAGCTTAGGACAGGGAAAGCCCTACGAGCAGTACTTC. Translation gives CASSLGQGKPYEQYF. The rearrangement links TRBV5-5 to TRBJ2-7; the match to TRBD1 covers 8 bases. V shed 2 bases, J shed 2 bases, and the junction held 6 bases outside the gene matches. The CDR3 sequence is 15 residues long. From germline, CDR1 is SGHKS and CDR2 YYEKEE (reference sequence).

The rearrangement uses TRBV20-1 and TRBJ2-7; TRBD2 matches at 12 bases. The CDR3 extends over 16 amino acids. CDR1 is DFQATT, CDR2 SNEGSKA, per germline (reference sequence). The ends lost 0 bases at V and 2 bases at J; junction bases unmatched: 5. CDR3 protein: CSARDQRTSGAYEQYF. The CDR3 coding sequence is TGCAGTGCTAGAGACCAACGGACTAGCGGGGCCTACGAGCAGTACTTC.

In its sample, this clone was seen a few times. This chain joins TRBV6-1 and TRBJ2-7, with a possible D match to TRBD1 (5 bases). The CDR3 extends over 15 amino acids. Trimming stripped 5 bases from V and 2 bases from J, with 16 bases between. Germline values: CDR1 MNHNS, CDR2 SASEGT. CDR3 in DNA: TGTGCCAGCAGTTCCGAATTTATGACAGCCTACGAGCAGTACTTC. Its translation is CASSSEFMTAYEQYF.

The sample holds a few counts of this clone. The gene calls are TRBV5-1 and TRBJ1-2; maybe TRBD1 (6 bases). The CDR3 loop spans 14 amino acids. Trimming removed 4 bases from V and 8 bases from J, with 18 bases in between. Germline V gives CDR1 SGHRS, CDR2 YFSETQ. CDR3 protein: CASSLLQGVYGYTF. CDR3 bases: TGCGCCAGCAGCCTGCTACAGGGAGTCTACGGCTACACCTTC.

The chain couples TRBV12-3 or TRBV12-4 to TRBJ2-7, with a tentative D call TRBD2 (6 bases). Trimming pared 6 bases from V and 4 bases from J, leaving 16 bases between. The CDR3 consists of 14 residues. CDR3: CASRELGGTYEQYF. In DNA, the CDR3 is TGTGCCAGCAGAGAATTAGGCGGGACGTACGAGCAGTACTTC.

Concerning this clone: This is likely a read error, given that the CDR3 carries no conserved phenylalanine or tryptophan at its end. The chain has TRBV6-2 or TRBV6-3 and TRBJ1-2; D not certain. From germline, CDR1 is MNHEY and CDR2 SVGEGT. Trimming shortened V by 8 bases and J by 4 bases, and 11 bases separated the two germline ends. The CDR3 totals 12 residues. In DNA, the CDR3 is TGTGCCAGCGCGCAGTGCGCCTATGGCTACACCCAC. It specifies CASAQCAYGYTH.

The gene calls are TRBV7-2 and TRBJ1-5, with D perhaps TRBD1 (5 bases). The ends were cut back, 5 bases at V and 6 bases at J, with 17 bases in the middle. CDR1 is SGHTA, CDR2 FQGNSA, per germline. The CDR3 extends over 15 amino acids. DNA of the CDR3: TGTGCCAGCAGCCTTAGGCCAGGGAATGCTCAGCCCCAGCATTTT. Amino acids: CASSLRPGNAQPQHF.

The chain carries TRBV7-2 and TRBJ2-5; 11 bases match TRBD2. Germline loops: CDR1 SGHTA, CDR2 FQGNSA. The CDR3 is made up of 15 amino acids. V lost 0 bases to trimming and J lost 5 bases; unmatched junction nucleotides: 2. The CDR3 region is CASSLATSGSETQYF. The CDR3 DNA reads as TGTGCCAGCAGCTTAGCTACTAGCGGGAGTGAGACCCAGTACTTC. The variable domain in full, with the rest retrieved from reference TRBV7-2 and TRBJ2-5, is GAGVSQSPSNKVTEKGKDVELRCDPISGHTALYWYRQSLGQGLEFLIYFQGNSAPDKSGLPSDRFSAERTGGSVSTLTIQRTQQEDSAVYLCASSLATSGSETQYFGPGTRLLVL.

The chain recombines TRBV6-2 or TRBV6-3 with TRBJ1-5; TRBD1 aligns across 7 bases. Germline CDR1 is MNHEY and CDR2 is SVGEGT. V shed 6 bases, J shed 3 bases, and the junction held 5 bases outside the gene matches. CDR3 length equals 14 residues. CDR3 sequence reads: CASRRTGNNQPQHF. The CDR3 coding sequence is TGTGCCAGCAGACGGACAGGCAACAATCAGCCCCAGCATTTT.

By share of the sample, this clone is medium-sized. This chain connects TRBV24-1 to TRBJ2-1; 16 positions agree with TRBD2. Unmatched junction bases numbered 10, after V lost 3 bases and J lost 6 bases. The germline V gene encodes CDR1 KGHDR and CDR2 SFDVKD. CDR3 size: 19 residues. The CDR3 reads CATSDTGTSGRARLNEQFF. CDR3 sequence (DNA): TGTGCCACCAGTGATACCGGGACTAGCGGGAGGGCCAGGCTCAATGAGCAGTTCTTC.

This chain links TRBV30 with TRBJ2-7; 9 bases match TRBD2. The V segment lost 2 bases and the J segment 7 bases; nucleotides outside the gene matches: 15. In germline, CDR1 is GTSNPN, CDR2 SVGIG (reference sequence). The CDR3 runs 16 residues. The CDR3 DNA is TGTGCCTGGAGTCACAGGGGTGGGCTAGCGGGACGGGAGCAGTACTTC. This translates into CAWSHRGGLAGREQYF.

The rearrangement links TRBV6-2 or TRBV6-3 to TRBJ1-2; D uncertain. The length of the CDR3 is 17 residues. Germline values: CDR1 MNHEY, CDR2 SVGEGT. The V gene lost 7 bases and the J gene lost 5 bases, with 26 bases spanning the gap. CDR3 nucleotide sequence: TGTGCCAGCATTGGTGGTACAAGGATAAGTCGACGGTATGGCTACACCTTC. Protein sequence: CASIGGTRISRRYGYTF.

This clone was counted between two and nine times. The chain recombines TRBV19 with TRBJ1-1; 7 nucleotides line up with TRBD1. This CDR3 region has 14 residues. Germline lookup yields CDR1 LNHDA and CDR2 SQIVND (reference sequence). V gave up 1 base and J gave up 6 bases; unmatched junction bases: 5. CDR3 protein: CASSIGQGTAEAFF. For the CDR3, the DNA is TGTGCCAGTAGTATAGGACAGGGAACGGCTGAAGCTTTCTTT.

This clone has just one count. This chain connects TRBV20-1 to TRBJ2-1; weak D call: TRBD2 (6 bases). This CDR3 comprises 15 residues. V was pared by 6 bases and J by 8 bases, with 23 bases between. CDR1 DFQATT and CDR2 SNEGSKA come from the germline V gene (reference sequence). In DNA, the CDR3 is TGCAGTGCCCCTAGGTGGGGAGGACCGTACGATGAGCAGTTCTTC. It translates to CSAPRWGGPYDEQFF.

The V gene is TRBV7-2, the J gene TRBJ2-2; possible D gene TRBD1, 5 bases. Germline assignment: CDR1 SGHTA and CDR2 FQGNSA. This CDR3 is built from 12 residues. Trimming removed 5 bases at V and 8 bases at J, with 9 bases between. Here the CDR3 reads CASSQGPGELFF. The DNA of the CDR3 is TGTGCCAGCAGCCAGGGTCCTGGGGAGCTGTTTTTT.

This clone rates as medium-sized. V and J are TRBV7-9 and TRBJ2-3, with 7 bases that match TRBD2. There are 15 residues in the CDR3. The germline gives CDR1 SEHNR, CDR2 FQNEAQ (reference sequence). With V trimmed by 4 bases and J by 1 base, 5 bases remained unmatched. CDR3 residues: CASSSGAGGTDTQYF. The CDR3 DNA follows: TGTGCCAGCAGCTCCGGGGCGGGAGGCACAGATACGCAGTATTTT.

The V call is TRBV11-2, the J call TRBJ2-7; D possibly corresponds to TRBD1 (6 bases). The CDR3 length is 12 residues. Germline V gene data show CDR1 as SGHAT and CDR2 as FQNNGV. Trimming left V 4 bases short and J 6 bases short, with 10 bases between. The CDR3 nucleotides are TGTGCCAGCAGCTCCAGGGGATCCGAGCAGTACTTC. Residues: CASSSRGSEQYF.

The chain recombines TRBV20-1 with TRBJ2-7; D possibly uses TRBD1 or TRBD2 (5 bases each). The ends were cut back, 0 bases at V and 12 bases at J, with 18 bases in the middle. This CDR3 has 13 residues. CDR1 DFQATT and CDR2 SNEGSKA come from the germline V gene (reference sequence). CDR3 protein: CSARDAGGIRPYF. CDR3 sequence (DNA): TGCAGTGCTAGAGATGCTGGGGGAATTAGGCCGTACTTC.

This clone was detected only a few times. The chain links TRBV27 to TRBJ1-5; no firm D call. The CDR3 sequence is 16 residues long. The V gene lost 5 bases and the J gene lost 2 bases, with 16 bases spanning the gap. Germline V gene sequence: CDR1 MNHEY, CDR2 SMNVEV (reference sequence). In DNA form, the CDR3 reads TGTGCCAGCAGTCCACGTGAAGGGCCGGGCAATCAGCCCCAGCATTTT. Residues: CASSPREGPGNQPQHF.

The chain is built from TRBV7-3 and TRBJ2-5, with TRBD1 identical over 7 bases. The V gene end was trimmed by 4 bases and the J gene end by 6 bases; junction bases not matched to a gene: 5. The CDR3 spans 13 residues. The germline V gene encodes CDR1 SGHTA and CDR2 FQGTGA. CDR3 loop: CASSSGTAQTQYF. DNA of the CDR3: TGTGCCAGCAGCTCCGGGACAGCCCAGACCCAGTACTTC.

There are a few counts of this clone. CDR3 sequence (DNA): TGTGCCAGCAGTGAATTGAGTCTGCAGTACACCGGGGAGCTGTTTTTT. Amino acids: CASSELSLQYTGELFF. The chain uses TRBV6-1 and TRBJ2-2; the D is unclear. CDR3 length equals 16 residues. Germline V gene lookup returns CDR1 MNHNS and CDR2 SASEGT. With 2 bases removed from V and 3 bases from J, the gap between germline ends came to 13 bases.

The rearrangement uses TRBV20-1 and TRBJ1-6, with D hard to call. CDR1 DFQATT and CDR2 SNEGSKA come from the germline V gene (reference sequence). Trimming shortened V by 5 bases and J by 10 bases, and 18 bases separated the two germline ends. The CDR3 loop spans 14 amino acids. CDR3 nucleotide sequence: TGCAGTGCTCGGTACCCGGACCCTGGGTCACCCCTCCACTTT. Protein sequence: CSARYPDPGSPLHF.

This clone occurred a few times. The chain's CDR3 is CASSLAGDPPGNTIYF. The CDR3 region has the DNA TGTGCCAGCAGCTTAGCGGGGGACCCTCCTGGAAACACCATATATTTT. The chain recombines TRBV7-6 with TRBJ1-3; possibly TRBD1 for D (5 bases). V was clipped by 0 bases and J by 2 bases, with 11 bases between them. In germline, CDR1 is SGHVS, CDR2 FNYEAQ. The length of the CDR3 is 16 residues.

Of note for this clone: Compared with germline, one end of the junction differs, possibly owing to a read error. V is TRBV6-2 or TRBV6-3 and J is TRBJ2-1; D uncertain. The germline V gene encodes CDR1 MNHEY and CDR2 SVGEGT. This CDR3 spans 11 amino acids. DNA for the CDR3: TGTGCCAGCAGCCAGGACGGCGTTCGGGTCTTC. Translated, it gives CASSQDGVRVF.

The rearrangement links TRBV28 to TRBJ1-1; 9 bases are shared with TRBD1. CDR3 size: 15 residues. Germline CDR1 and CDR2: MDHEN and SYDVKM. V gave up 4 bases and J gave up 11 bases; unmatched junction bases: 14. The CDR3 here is CASSSGDRAVVVAFF. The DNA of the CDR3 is TGTGCCAGCAGTTCCGGGGACAGGGCGGTGGTGGTTGCTTTCTTT. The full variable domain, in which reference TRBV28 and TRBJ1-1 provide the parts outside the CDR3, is DVKVTQSSRYLVKRTGEKVFLECVQDMDHENMFWYRQDPGLGLRLIYFSYDVKMKEKGDIPEGYSVSREKKERFSLILESASTNQTSMYLCASSSGDRAVVVAFFGQGTRLTVV.

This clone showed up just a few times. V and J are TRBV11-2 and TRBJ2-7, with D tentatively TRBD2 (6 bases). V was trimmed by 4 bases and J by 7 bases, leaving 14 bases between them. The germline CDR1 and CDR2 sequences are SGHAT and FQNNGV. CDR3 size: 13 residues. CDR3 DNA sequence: TGTGCCAGCAGCTCCAACCCGGGAGCAGAGCAGTACTTC. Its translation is CASSSNPGAEQYF.